Listed here are 17 T cell receptor beta chains from one sample, sequenced in a study of T cell responses to AZD1222 COVID-19 vaccine. Sequencing used immunoSEQ multiplex PCR; TCRdb keeps in-frame clones, though not all of them. Among roughly 66,000 clones, 82% were seen once, and the ten largest hold more than 5%. The material sequenced was peripheral blood, taken on day 0 of AZD1222 vaccination. The receptors originated from an adult in good health.

This chain links TRBV6-1 with TRBJ1-3; D possibly corresponds to TRBD1 (5 bases). CDR3 size: 16 residues. With 0 bases removed from V and 0 bases from J, the gap between germline ends came to 9 bases. Germline CDR1 MNHNS, CDR2 SASEGT. CDR3 DNA sequence: TGTGCCAGCAGTGAAGCTTGGGGGGTCTCTGGAAACACCATATATTTT. Its protein is CASSEAWGVSGNTIYF.

The chain has TRBV21-1 and TRBJ2-3; the D call of TRBD1 is as the table states it, not checked on the DNA. TRBV21-1 is a pseudogene segment. This CDR3 contains 16 residues. The CDR3, as DNA: TGTGCCAGCAGCAAAGGGGGACAGGGTAGGACAGATACGCAGTATTTT. Translated: CASSKGGQGRTDTQYF.

This clone has a handful of counts. J is TRBJ1-2 and V is TRBV5-3; perhaps TRBD1 as D (5 bases). TRBV5-3 falls under the ORF class, with uncertain function. Trimming took off 4 bases at V and 8 bases at J, with 15 bases between the two ends. The CDR3 is 13 residues long. The CDR3 here is CARSVPQGEGYTF. Written as DNA, the CDR3 is TGTGCCAGAAGCGTCCCGCAGGGAGAGGGCTACACCTTC.

The chain has TRBV7-8 and TRBJ1-4; 9 nucleotides line up with TRBD1. Trimming at V came to 5 bases and at J to 6 bases, leaving 4 bases not matched to a gene. CDR1 SGHVS and CDR2 FQNEAQ come from the germline V gene. CDR3 size: 14 residues. The CDR3 nucleotides are TGTGCCAGCAGCCCCTGGGACAGGGATGAAAAACTGTTTTTT. Its protein is CASSPWDRDEKLFF. Full variable domain (rest looked up from reference TRBV7-8 and TRBJ1-4): GAGVSQSPRYKVAKRGQDVALRCDPISGHVSLFWYQQALGQGPEFLTYFQNEAQLDKSGLPSDRFFAERPEGSVSTLKIQRTQQEDSAVYLCASSPWDRDEKLFFGSGTQLSVL.

The V gene is TRBV19, the J gene TRBJ1-4; possible D gene TRBD1, 6 bases. Germline CDR1 and CDR2: LNHDA and SQIVND (reference sequence). This CDR3 contains 16 residues. V lost 3 bases and J lost 7, with 18 bases in between. The CDR3 region has the DNA TGTGCCAGTAGTATTTCCCCTCAGGGGAGGGGTGAAAAACTGTTTTTT. Encoded protein: CASSISPQGRGEKLFF. The full variable domain, in which reference TRBV19 and TRBJ1-4 provide the parts outside the CDR3, is DGGITQSPKYLFRKEGQNVTLSCEQNLNHDAMYWYRQDPGQGLRLIYYSQIVNDFQKGDIAEGYSVSREKKESFPLTVTSAQKNPTAFYLCASSISPQGRGEKLFFGSGTQLSVL.

This chain uses TRBV11-2 with TRBJ2-2; D perhaps matches TRBD2 (5 bases). Germline values: CDR1 SGHAT, CDR2 FQNNGV. Trimming took off 4 bases at V and 6 bases at J, with 24 bases between the two ends. This CDR3 is built from 18 residues. The CDR3 is CASSSLRSEGRVPGELFF. The CDR3, as DNA: TGTGCCAGCAGCTCGCTCCGTAGTGAGGGTAGGGTTCCCGGGGAGCTGTTTTTT.

V is TRBV7-9 and J is TRBJ1-6; D possibly corresponds to TRBD1 (6 bases). CDR3 size: 16 residues. V was shortened by 3 bases and J by 8 bases, with 17 bases between the two germline ends. Germline CDR1 is SEHNR and CDR2 is FQNEAQ (reference sequence). The CDR3 sequence: CASSFPGAVMDSPLHF. The CDR3 coding sequence is TGTGCCAGCAGCTTCCCGGGGGCCGTGATGGATTCACCCCTCCACTTT.

The rearrangement joins TRBV7-3 to TRBJ1-1, with TRBD1 as a possible D gene (5 bases). Trimming took off 3 bases at V and 0 bases at J, with 8 bases between the two ends. CDR1 is SGHTA, CDR2 FQGTGA, per germline. The CDR3 runs to 14 residues. The CDR3 DNA sequence: TGTGCCAGCAGCTTGGAGGGGATGAACACTGAAGCTTTCTTT. Its protein product is CASSLEGMNTEAFF.

V and J are TRBV5-1 and TRBJ2-7, with 12 bases aligning to TRBD2. Unmatched junction bases numbered 9, after V lost 0 bases and J lost 2 bases. This CDR3 comprises 18 residues. CDR1 and CDR2 (germline): SGHRS, YFSETQ. CDR3 nucleotide sequence: TGCGCCAGCAGCTTGGTTCCCCCCGGACTAGCGGGGACCTACGAGCAGTACTTC. Translated: CASSLVPPGLAGTYEQYF.

This chain links TRBV5-6 with TRBJ2-1, with D maybe TRBD2 (5 bases). The CDR3 is 16 residues long. V gave up 1 base and J gave up 7 bases, with 18 bases separating them. Germline V lookup: CDR1 SGHDT, CDR2 YYEEEE. CDR3 amino acids: CASSLRPWRIPNEQFF. DNA for the CDR3: TGTGCCAGCAGCTTGAGACCGTGGAGGATACCGAATGAGCAGTTCTTC.

The V call is TRBV15, the J call TRBJ2-3; D possibly corresponds to TRBD2 (7 bases). Germline CDR1 LNHNV, CDR2 YYDKDF (reference sequence). The germline V and J ends were trimmed by 0 bases and 7 bases, with 14 bases remaining between them. The CDR3 consists of 15 residues. The CDR3 sequence is CATSRDWGGLYTQYF. As DNA, the CDR3 is TGTGCCACCAGCAGAGATTGGGGGGGCCTTTATACGCAGTATTTT.

The sample holds a few counts of this clone. The J gene is TRBJ1-6, the V gene TRBV3-1 (or the pseudogene TRBV3-2); D might be TRBD1 (6 bases). There are 16 residues in the CDR3. The V and J ends lost 6 bases and 5 bases respectively, with 17 bases between them. Germline V gives CDR1 LGHDT, CDR2 YNNKEL (reference sequence). The CDR3 DNA sequence: TGTGCCAGCAGACAACTAGGGGGGGCGAATAATTCACCCCTCCACTTT. Its protein is CASRQLGGANNSPLHF.

This chain uses TRBV5-4 with TRBJ1-1, with D perhaps TRBD1 (6 bases). This CDR3 region has 15 residues. The germline gives CDR1 SGHNT, CDR2 YYREEE (reference sequence). V was pared by 0 bases and J by 4 bases, with 13 bases between. This CDR3 is CASSLAGRGSTEAFF. Here the CDR3 DNA reads TGTGCCAGCAGCTTGGCAGGGAGGGGGAGCACTGAAGCTTTCTTT.

The chain joins TRBV5-8 to TRBJ1-5; D not resolved. Germline V gene data show CDR1 as SGHTS and CDR2 as YDEGEE. CDR3 size: 15 residues. V was shortened by 4 bases and J by 5 bases, with 16 bases between the two germline ends. CDR3 residues: CASSHGVTYDQPQHF. The CDR3 nucleotides are TGTGCCAGCAGCCATGGCGTCACATACGATCAGCCCCAGCATTTT.

The genes are TRBV30 and TRBJ2-2; D ambiguous. V lost 0 bases and J lost 0, with 17 bases in between. Germline CDR1 GTSNPN, CDR2 SVGIG (reference sequence). The CDR3 has 18 amino acids. Here the CDR3 DNA reads TGTGCCTGGAGTGTTGGAACCTCGGGCAGCTCGAACACCGGGGAGCTGTTTTTT. Amino acid sequence: CAWSVGTSGSSNTGELFF. The entire variable domain, with the rest obtained from reference TRBV30 and TRBJ2-2, is as follows: SQTIHQWPATLVQPVGSPLSLECTVEGTSNPNLYWYRQAAGRGLQLLFYSVGIGQISSEVPQNLSASRPQDRQFILSSKKLLLSDSGFYLCAWSVGTSGSSNTGELFFGEGSRLTVL.

V gene TRBV3-1 (or the pseudogene TRBV3-2) combines with J gene TRBJ2-7, with 9 bases aligning to TRBD2. CDR1 LGHDT and CDR2 YNNKEL come from the germline V gene (reference sequence). There are 17 residues in the CDR3. The trim removed 1 base at V and 0 bases at J, leaving 7 bases unmatched. CDR3: CASSQVIAGDLSYEQYF. The CDR3 bases are TGTGCCAGCAGCCAAGTTATAGCGGGGGACCTCTCCTACGAGCAGTACTTC.

This clone was recorded once. The DNA for the CDR3 is TGTGCCAGCAGTTTGAACAGGGTAAGCGAGCAGTACTTC. Amino acids: CASSLNRVSEQYF. V usage is TRBV12-3 or TRBV12-4 and J usage is TRBJ2-7, with D possibly matching TRBD1 (6 bases). This CDR3 contains 13 residues. V was trimmed by 3 bases and J by 6 bases, leaving 12 bases between them.